Below, 10 T cell receptor beta chains from the same sample are listed, as sequenced in a study of shared clonotypes between healthy human individuals. Repertoires were generated with immunoSEQ multiplex PCR, while TCRdb's copy carries only in-frame clones and drops some. The repertoire includes around 300,000 clones, around 86% of them detected once, and about 17% sits in the top ten. The specimen was memory CD8+ T cells sorted from blood. Documented subset: CD45RO+ cells pooled with CCR7-negative TemRA cells. The receptors here all came from a young man in good health.

The chain is built from TRBV13 and TRBJ2-7, with TRBD1 as a possible D gene (6 bases). Germline CDR1 and CDR2: PRHDT and FYEKMQ (reference sequence). The CDR3 consists of 14 residues. Trimming cost V 5 bases and J 0 bases, with 11 bases left between them. Here the CDR3 reads CASSIRGSSYEQYF. The DNA of the CDR3 is TGTGCCAGCAGCATTAGGGGGAGCTCCTACGAGCAGTACTTC.

The rearrangement uses TRBV13 and TRBJ1-3; D is uncertain. V gave up 7 bases and J gave up 0 bases, with 10 bases separating them. This CDR3 has 14 residues. CDR1 and CDR2 from the germline V gene are PRHDT and FYEKMQ (reference sequence). CDR3 amino acids: CASTDYLSGNTIYF. In nucleotides, the CDR3 is TGTGCCAGCACCGATTACCTCTCTGGAAACACCATATATTTT.

The CDR3 protein is CASSLIGQGVNEQYF. CDR3 DNA: TGTGCCAGCAGTTTAATAGGACAGGGGGTGAACGAGCAGTACTTC. The chain is built from TRBV28 and TRBJ2-7; 10 bases match TRBD1. J lost 5 bases, V lost 2 bases, and 6 bases had no gene match. CDR3 length: 15 amino acids. Germline loops: CDR1 MDHEN, CDR2 SYDVKM.

The rearrangement joins TRBV7-2 to TRBJ2-7; D possibly matches TRBD1 or TRBD2 (5 bases each). Germline-derived CDR1 and CDR2 are SGHTA and FQGNSA. This CDR3 region has 15 residues. V lost 1 base and J lost 2, with 12 bases in between. This CDR3 is CASSLDARGTYEQYF. The CDR3 DNA sequence: TGTGCCAGCAGCTTAGATGCCCGGGGCACCTACGAGCAGTACTTC.

This clone was found many times. The CDR3 protein is CASSLTGEESYGANVLTF. The CDR3, as DNA: TGTGCCAGCAGTTTAACAGGGGAGGAGTCTTATGGGGCCAACGTCCTGACTTTC. The chain employs TRBV28 and TRBJ2-6; maybe TRBD1 (7 bases). Trimming took off 2 bases at V and 3 bases at J, with 17 bases between the two ends. Germline CDR1 reads MDHEN; CDR2 reads SYDVKM. CDR3 length: 18 amino acids.

The sample holds one count of this clone. The V and J genes are TRBV11-2 and TRBJ2-2; no clear D gene. The germline gives CDR1 SGHAT, CDR2 FQNNGV. The CDR3 is made up of 14 amino acids. V was pared by 1 base and J by 7 bases, with 10 bases between. The CDR3 here is CASSLVSRGGELFF. The DNA for the CDR3 is TGTGCCAGCAGCTTAGTCTCCCGCGGCGGGGAGCTGTTTTTT.

This rearrangement joins TRBV7-9 to TRBJ1-2, with TRBD1 identical over 7 bases. Losses at the gene ends were 3 bases for V and 10 bases for J; bases not matched to a gene: 14. The length of the CDR3 is 15 residues. Germline loops: CDR1 SEHNR, CDR2 FQNEAQ (reference sequence). CDR3 bases: TGTGCCAGCAGCTTGTGGACAGGCGCCCAAAGTGACTACACCTTC. Translating gives CASSLWTGAQSDYTF. Filled out from reference TRBV7-9 and TRBJ1-2, the complete variable domain reads DTGVSQNPRHKITKRGQNVTFRCDPISEHNRLYWYRQTLGQGPEFLTYFQNEAQLEKSRLLSDRFSAERPKGSFSTLEIQRTEQGDSAMYLCASSLWTGAQSDYTFGSGTRLTVV.

This clone appeared a single time. V usage is TRBV9 and J usage is TRBJ2-3; TRBD1 agrees at 7 bases. The length of the CDR3 is 14 residues. Germline V lookup: CDR1 SGDLS, CDR2 YYNGEE. V shed 3 bases, J shed 4 bases, and the junction held 5 bases outside the gene matches. The CDR3: CASSEGTVSDTQYF. CDR3 in DNA: TGTGCCAGCAGCGAGGGGACAGTGTCAGATACGCAGTATTTT.

This chain's CDR3 is CASSQGGQPIIRNTGELFF. The CDR3 coding sequence is TGCGCCAGCAGCCAAGGGGGACAGCCCATCATTAGAAACACCGGGGAGCTGTTTTTT. The chain links TRBV4-3 to TRBJ2-2, with 7 bases matching TRBD1. With V trimmed by 1 base and J by 2 bases, 13 bases remained unmatched. The germline V gene has CDR1 LGHNA and CDR2 YSLEER. CDR3 length equals 19 residues.

This chain connects TRBV5-1 to TRBJ2-7, with 7 bases matching TRBD1. This CDR3 contains 13 residues. V shed 4 bases and J 3 bases; nucleotides not matched to a gene: 4. Germline V gene data show CDR1 as SGHRS and CDR2 as YFSETQ. This chain's CDR3 is CASSGTVVYEQYF. Here the CDR3 DNA reads TGCGCCAGCAGCGGGACAGTAGTCTACGAGCAGTACTTC.